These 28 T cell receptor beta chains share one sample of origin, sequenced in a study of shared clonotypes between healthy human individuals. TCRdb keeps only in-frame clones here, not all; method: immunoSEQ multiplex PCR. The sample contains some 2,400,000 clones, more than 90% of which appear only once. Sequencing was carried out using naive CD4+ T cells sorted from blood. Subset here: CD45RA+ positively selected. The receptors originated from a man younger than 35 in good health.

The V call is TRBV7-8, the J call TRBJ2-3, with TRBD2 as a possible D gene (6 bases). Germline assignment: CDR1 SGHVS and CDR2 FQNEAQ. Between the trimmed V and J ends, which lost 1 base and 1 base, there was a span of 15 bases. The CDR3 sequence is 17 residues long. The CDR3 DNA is TGTGCCAGCAGCTTAGACGTCGAGCGGGTCGGCACAGATACGCAGTATTTT. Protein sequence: CASSLDVERVGTDTQYF.

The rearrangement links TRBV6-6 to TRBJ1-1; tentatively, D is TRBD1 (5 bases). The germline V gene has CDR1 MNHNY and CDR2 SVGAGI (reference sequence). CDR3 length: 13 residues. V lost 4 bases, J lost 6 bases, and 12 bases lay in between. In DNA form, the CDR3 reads TGTGCCAGCAGTTCCAGGGCGGGGTCTGAAGCTTTCTTT. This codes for CASSSRAGSEAFF.

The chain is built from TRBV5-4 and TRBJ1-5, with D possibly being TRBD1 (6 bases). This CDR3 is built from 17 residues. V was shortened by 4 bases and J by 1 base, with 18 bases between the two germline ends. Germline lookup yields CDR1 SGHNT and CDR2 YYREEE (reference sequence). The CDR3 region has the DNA TGTGCCAGCAGCCGTACACAGGGACGGGGAAGCAATCAGCCCCAGCATTTT. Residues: CASSRTQGRGSNQPQHF.

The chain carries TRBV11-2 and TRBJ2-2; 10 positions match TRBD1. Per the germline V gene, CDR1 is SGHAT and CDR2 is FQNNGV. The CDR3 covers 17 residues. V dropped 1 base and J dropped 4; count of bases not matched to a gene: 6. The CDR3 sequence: CASSLVAGTGVTGELFF. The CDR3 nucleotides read TGTGCCAGCAGCTTAGTAGCTGGGACAGGGGTCACCGGGGAGCTGTTTTTT. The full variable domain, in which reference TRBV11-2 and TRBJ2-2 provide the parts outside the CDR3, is EAGVAQSPRYKIIEKRQSVAFWCNPISGHATLYWYQQILGQGPKLLIQFQNNGVVDDSQLPKDRFSAERLKGVDSTLKIQPAKLEDSAVYLCASSLVAGTGVTGELFFGEGSRLTVL.

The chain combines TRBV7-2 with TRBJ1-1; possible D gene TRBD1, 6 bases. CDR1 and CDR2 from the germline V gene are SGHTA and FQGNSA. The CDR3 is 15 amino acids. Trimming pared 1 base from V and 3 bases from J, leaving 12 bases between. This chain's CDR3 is CASSLDKGGDTEAFF. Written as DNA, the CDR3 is TGTGCCAGCAGCTTAGATAAGGGGGGAGACACTGAAGCTTTCTTT.

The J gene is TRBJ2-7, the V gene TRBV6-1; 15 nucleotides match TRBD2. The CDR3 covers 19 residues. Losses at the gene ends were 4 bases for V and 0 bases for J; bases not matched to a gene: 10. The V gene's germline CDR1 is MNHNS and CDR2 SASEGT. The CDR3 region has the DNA TGTGCCAGCAGTGCCTGGGGACTAGCGGGGGGTCCTAGCTCCTACGAGCAGTACTTC. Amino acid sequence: CASSAWGLAGGPSSYEQYF.

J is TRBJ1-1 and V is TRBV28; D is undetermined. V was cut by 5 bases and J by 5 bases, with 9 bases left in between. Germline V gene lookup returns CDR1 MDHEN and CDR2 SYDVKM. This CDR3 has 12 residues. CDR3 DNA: TGTGCCAGCAGTCTCGGGTTAACTGAAGCTTTCTTT. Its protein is CASSLGLTEAFF.

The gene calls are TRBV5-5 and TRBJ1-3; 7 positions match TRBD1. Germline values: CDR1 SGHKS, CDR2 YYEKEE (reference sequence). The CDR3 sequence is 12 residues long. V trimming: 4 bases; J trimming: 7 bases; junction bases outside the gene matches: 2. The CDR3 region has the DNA TGTGCCAGCAGCCCGGGACAGAACACCATATATTTT. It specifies CASSPGQNTIYF.

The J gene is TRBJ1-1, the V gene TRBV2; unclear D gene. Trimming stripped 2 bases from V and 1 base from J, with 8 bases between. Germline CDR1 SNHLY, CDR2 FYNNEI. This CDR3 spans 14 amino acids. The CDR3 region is CASSERASNTEAFF. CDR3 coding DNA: TGTGCCAGCAGTGAAAGGGCCTCGAACACTGAAGCTTTCTTT.

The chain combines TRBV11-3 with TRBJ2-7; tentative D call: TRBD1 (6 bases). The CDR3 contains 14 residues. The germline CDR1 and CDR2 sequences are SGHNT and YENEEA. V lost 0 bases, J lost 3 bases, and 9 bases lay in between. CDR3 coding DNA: TGTGCCAGCAGCTTAGACAGGGACAACTACGAGCAGTACTTC. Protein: CASSLDRDNYEQYF.

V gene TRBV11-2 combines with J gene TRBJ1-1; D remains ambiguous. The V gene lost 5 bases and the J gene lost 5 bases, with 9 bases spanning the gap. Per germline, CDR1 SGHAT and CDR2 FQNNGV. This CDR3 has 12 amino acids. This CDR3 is CASSTQRTEAFF. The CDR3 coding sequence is TGTGCCAGCAGCACACAGAGGACTGAAGCTTTCTTT. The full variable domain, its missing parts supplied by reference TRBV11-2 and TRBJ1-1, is EAGVAQSPRYKIIEKRQSVAFWCNPISGHATLYWYQQILGQGPKLLIQFQNNGVVDDSQLPKDRFSAERLKGVDSTLKIQPAKLEDSAVYLCASSTQRTEAFFGQGTRLTVV.

Here the CDR3 reads CASSQELHTEAFF. The CDR3 nucleotides are TGCGCCAGCAGCCAAGAGCTACACACTGAAGCTTTCTTT. V and J are TRBV4-3 and TRBJ1-1; the D is unclear. The CDR3 has 13 residues. The germline gives CDR1 LGHNA, CDR2 YSLEER. The V and J ends lost 0 bases and 3 bases respectively, with 5 bases between them.

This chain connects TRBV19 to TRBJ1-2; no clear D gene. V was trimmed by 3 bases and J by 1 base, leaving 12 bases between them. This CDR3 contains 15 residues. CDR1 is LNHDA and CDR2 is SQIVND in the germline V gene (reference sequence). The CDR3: CASSMRTDFNYGYTF. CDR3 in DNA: TGTGCCAGTAGTATGCGGACTGATTTTAACTATGGCTACACCTTC.

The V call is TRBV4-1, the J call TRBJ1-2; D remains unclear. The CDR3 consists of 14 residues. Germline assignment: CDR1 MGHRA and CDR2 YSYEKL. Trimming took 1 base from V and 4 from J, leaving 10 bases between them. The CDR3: CASSQGPAGYGYTF. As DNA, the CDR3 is TGCGCCAGCAGCCAAGGACCAGCGGGCTATGGCTACACCTTC.

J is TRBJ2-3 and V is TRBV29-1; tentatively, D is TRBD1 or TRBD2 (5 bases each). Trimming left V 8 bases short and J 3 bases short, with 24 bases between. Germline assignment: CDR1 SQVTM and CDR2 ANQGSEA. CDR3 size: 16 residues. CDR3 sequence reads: CSYRRGGGEGTDTQYF. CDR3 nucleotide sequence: TGCAGCTACCGAAGGGGTGGAGGAGAGGGGACAGATACGCAGTATTTT.

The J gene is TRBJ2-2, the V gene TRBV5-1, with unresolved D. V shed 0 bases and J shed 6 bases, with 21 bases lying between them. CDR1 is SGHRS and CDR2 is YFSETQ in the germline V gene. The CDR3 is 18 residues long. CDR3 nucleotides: TGCGCCAGCAGCTTGGCCACGATTAATCAAATAGTACCCGGGGAGCTGTTTTTT. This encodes CASSLATINQIVPGELFF. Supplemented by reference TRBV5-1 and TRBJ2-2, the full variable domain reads KAGVTQTPRYLIKTRGQQVTLSCSPISGHRSVSWYQQTPGQGLQFLFEYFSETQRNKGNFPGRFSGRQFSNSRSEMNVSTLELGDSALYLCASSLATINQIVPGELFFGEGSRLTVL.

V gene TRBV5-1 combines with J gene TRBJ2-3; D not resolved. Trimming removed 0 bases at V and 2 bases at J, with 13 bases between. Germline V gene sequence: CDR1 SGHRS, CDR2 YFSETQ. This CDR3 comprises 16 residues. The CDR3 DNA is TGCGCCAGCAGCTTGGCCCCAAGGGTTGCCACAGATACGCAGTATTTT. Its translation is CASSLAPRVATDTQYF. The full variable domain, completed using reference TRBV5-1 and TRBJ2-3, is KAGVTQTPRYLIKTRGQQVTLSCSPISGHRSVSWYQQTPGQGLQFLFEYFSETQRNKGNFPGRFSGRQFSNSRSEMNVSTLELGDSALYLCASSLAPRVATDTQYFGPGTRLTVL.

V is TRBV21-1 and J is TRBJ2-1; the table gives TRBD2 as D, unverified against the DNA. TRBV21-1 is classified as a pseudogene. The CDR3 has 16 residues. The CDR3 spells CASSKGVAGPRHEQFF. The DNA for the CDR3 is TGTGCCAGCAGCAAAGGAGTAGCGGGACCCCGGCATGAGCAGTTCTTC.

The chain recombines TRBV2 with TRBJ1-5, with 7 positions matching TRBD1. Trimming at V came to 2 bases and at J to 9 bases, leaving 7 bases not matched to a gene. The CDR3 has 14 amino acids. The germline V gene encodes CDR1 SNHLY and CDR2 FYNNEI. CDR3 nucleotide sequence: TGTGCCAGCAGTGAATCGGACAGGTCGTGGCCCCAGCATTTT. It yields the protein CASSESDRSWPQHF.

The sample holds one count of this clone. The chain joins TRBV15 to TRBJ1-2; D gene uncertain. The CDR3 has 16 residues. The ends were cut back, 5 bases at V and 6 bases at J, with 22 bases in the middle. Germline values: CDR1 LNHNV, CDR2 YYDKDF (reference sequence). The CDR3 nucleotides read TGTGCCACCAGCCAGACAAACCTCAACCCAAACGATGGCTACACCTTC. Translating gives CATSQTNLNPNDGYTF.

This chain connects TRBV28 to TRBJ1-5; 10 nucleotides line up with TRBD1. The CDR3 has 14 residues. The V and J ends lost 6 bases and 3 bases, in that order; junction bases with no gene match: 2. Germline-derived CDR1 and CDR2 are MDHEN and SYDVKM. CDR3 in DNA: TGTGCCAGCAGCCGACAGGGGGCCAATCAGCCCCAGCATTTT. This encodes CASSRQGANQPQHF.

The CDR3 spells CASSVEDRNYGYTF. The CDR3 DNA reads TGTGCCAGCAGCGTCGAGGACAGGAACTATGGCTACACCTTC. The chain uses TRBV7-2 and TRBJ1-2, with 7 bases matching TRBD1. J gave up 2 bases and V 5 bases, and 5 bases lay outside the gene matches. CDR1 and CDR2 (germline): SGHTA, FQGNSA. The CDR3 spans 14 residues. Supplemented by reference TRBV7-2 and TRBJ1-2, the full variable domain reads GAGVSQSPSNKVTEKGKDVELRCDPISGHTALYWYRQSLGQGLEFLIYFQGNSAPDKSGLPSDRFSAERTGGSVSTLTIQRTQQEDSAVYLCASSVEDRNYGYTFGSGTRLTVV.

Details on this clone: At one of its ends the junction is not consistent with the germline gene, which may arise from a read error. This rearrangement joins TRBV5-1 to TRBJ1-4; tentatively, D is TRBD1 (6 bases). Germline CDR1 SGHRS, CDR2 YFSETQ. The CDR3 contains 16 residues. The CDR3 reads CAGSRDILPTNEKLFF. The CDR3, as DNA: TGCGCCGGCAGCCGGGACATCCTTCCAACTAATGAAAAACTGTTTTTT.

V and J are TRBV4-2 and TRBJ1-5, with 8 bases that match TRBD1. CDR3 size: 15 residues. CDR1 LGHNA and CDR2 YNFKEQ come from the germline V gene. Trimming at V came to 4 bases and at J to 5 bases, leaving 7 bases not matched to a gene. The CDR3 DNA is TGTGCCAGCAGCCCAGTGGACAGGGATGATCAGCCCCAGCATTTT. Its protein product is CASSPVDRDDQPQHF.

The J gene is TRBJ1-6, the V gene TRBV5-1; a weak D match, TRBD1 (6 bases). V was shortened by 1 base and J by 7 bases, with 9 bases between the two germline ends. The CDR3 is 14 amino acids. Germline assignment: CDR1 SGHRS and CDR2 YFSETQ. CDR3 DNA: TGCGCCAGCAGCTTGAGCAGGGGAAATTCACCCCTCCACTTT. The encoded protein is CASSLSRGNSPLHF.

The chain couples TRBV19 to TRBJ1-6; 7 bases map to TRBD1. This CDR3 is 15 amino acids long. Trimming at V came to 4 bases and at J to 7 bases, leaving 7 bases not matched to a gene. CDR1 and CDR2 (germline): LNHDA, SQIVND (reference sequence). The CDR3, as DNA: TGTGCCAGTAGTACCCCAGGGGGACAGAATTCACCCCTCCACTTT. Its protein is CASSTPGGQNSPLHF.

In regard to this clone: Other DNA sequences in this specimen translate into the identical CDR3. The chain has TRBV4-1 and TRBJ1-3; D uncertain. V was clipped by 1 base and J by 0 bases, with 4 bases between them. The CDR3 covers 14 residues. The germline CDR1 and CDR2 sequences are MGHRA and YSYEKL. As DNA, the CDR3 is TGCGCCAGCAGCCAAGGTCCCTCTGGAAACACCATATATTTT. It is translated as CASSQGPSGNTIYF.

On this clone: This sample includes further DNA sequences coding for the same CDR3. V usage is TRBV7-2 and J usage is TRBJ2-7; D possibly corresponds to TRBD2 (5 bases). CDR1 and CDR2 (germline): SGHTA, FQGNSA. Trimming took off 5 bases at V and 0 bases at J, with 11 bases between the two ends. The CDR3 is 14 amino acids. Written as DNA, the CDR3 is TGTGCCAGCAGCCCAGGTGGGAGCTCCTACGAGCAGTACTTC. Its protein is CASSPGGSSYEQYF.